This T cell receptor beta chain was recorded in a study of cytomegalovirus exposure and HLA in healthy donors. General observations from the study: Later analysis identified several of the most significant clusters that appeared linked to common viral pathogens. Other equally common chains were less clonally expanded than HLA-associated TCR beta chains, a later analysis showed.

This clone occurred a few times. What it binds is unknown. The primer mix had 60 Vbeta and 13 Jbeta primers. The data were produced by immunoSEQ multiplex PCR, yet TCRdb's version contains in-frame clones alone and is incomplete. The repertoire holds 75,000 to 100,000 clones, 60% to 80% seen once, with roughly 3.2% in the top ten. Donors showed nominal health when sampled, although they likely had unrecorded immune exposures. The CDR3 covers 15 residues. Germline CDR1 reads MGHDK; CDR2 reads SYGVNS. V lost 2 bases to trimming and J lost 7 bases, with 16 bases between them. The J gene is TRBJ2-3, the V gene TRBV25-1, with D possibly TRBD2 on 5 matching bases. This receptor was obtained from a man in his forties in good health and CMV-seronegative. Sample: PBMCs. The CDR3 here is CASSEGGLTKHTQYF. The CDR3 DNA follows: TGTGCCAGCAGTGAAGGCGGGCTAACCAAGCATACGCAGTATTTT.